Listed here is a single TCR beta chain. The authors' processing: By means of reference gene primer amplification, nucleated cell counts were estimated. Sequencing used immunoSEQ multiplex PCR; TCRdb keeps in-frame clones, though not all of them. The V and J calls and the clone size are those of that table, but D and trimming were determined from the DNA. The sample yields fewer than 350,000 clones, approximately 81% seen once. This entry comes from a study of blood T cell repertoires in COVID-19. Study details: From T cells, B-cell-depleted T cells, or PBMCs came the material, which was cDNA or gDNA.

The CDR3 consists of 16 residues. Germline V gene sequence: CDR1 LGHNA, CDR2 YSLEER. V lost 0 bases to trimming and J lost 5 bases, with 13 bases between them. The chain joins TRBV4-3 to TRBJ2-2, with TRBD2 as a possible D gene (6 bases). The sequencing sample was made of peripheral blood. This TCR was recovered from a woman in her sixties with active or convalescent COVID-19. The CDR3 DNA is TGCGCCAGCAGCCAAGACGCGACTAGAGGGACCGGGGAGCTGTTTTTT. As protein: CASSQDATRGTGELFF.